This T cell receptor (beta chain) was observed in a study of control samples from healthy donors and cancer patients. The data were produced by immunoSEQ multiplex PCR, yet TCRdb's version contains in-frame clones alone and is incomplete. Here the sample spans approximately 140,000 clones, around nine tenths being singletons. The V gene's germline CDR1 is SNHLY and CDR2 FYNNEI. There are 12 residues in the CDR3. V was pared by 3 bases and J by 10 bases, with 7 bases between. This TCR was sampled from a man aged 45 to 65 with head and neck cancer. The V and J genes are TRBV2 and TRBJ1-6; no definite D call. Sequencing was performed on PBMCs. The CDR3 protein is CASSDTDSPLHF. CDR3 sequence (DNA): TGTGCCAGCAGTGATACGGACTCACCCCTCCACTTT.